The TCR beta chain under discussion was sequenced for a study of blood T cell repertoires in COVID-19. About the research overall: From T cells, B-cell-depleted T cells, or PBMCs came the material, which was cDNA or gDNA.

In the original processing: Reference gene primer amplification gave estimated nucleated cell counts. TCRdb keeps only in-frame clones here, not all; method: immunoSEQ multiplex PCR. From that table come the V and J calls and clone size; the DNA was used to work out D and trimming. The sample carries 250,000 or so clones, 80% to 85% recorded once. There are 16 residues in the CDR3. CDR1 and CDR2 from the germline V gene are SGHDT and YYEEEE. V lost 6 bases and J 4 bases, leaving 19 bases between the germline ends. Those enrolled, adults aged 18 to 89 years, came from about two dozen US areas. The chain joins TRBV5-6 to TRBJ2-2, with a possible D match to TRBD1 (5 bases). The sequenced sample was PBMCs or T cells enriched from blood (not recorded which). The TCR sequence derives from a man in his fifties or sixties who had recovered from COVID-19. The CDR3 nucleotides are TGTGCCAGCACGTGGATCGCGCAGGGTCCCACCGGGGAGCTGTTTTTT. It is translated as CASTWIAQGPTGELFF.